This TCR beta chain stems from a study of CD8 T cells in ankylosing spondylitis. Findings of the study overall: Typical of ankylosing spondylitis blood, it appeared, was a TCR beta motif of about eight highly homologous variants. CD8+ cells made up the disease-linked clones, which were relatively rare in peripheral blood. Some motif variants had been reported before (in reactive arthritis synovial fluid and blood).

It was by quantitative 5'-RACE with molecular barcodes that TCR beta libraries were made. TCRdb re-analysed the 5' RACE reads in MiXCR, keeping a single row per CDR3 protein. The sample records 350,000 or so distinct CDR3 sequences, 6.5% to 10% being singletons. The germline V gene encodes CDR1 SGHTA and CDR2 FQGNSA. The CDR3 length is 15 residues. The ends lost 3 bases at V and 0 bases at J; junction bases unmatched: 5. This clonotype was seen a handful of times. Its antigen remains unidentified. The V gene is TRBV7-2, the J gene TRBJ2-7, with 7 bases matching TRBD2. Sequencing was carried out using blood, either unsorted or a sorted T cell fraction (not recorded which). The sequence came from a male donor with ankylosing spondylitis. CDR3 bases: TGTGCCAGCAGCTTTGCTAGCGGAAGCTCCTACGAGCAGTACTTC. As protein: CASSFASGSSYEQYF. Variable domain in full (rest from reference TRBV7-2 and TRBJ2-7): GAGVSQSPSNKVTEKGKDVELRCDPISGHTALYWYRQSLGQGLEFLIYFQGNSAPDKSGLPSDRFSAERTGGSVSTLTIQRTQQEDSAVYLCASSFASGSSYEQYFGPGTRLTVT.